These T cell receptor beta chains were read from a single sample in a study of early T cells in non-severe SARS-CoV-2 infection. TCRdb reanalysed the 5' RACE reads using MiXCR and keeps one entry per CDR3 protein. Counted here are 90,000 or so distinct CDR3 sequences, about 15% occurring once; the ten biggest clones make up around 6%. The sequencing sample was made of whole blood. The origin of the receptors is an adult who was a healthcare worker with PCR-confirmed SARS-CoV-2 infection or an uninfected control (not recorded which). The CDR3 runs from the conserved cysteine through the conserved F or W. The D gene is left open where the match is weak. Clone size is not always given. Where it is, it says once, few, many or a class for expanded clones.

clone size | CDR3 length | D gene | J gene | V gene | CDR3 protein | CDR3 DNA
. | 13 | . | TRBJ2-1 | TRBV6-6 | CASSWDFFNEQFF | TGTGCCAGCAGCTGGGACTTTTTCAATGAGCAGTTCTTC
few | 13 | . | TRBJ2-7 | TRBV11-1 | CASRVQGRDEQYF | TGTGCCAGCCGCGTCCAGGGCCGAGATGAGCAGTACTTC
. | 17 | TRBD1 | TRBJ2-7 | TRBV3-1 | CASSLKSGRGQGTEQYF | TGTGCCAGCAGCCTAAAGTCCGGAAGGGGGCAGGGAACCGAGCAGTACTTC
few | 13 | . | TRBJ2-3 | TRBV6-6 | CASRRTGTDTQYF | TGTGCCAGCAGGCGGACCGGGACAGATACGCAGTATTTT
. | 13 | . | TRBJ2-5 | TRBV28 | CASSLPTLGSQYF | TGTGCCAGCAGTTTACCGACGCTCGGAAGTCAGTACTTC
. | 15 | TRBD2 | TRBJ2-7 | TRBV4-1 | CASSPGKGGPWEQYF | TGCGCCAGCAGCCCCGGTAAGGGAGGGCCTTGGGAGCAGTACTTC
few | 15 | . | TRBJ2-5 | TRBV11-3 | CASSLGARGGETQYF | TGTGCCAGCAGCTTGGGCGCCAGGGGAGGAGAGACCCAGTACTTC
. | 13 | . | TRBJ2-5 | TRBV20-1 | CSSPIWGDRPQYF | TGCAGTTCCCCAATATGGGGCGACCGTCCCCAGTACTTC
few | 14 | . | TRBJ1-5 | TRBV12-3/TRBV12-4 | CASSFARSNQPQHF | TGTGCCAGCAGTTTTGCCAGGAGCAATCAGCCCCAGCATTTT
. | 13 | . | TRBJ2-5 | TRBV7-8 | CASILHPKETQYF | TGTGCCAGCATCCTACACCCTAAAGAGACCCAGTACTTC
many | 14 | . | TRBJ1-1 | TRBV3-1 | CASSQGGRNTEAFF | TGTGCCAGCAGCCAAGGCGGAAGGAACACTGAAGCTTTCTTT
many | 14 | TRBD1 | TRBJ1-5 | TRBV6-1 | CASSENRGSEPQHF | TGTGCCAGCAGTGAAAACAGGGGGAGTGAGCCCCAGCATTTT
few | 13 | . | TRBJ2-1 | TRBV20-1 | CSGRGTISPEQFF | TGCAGTGGAAGGGGGACTATTTCTCCTGAGCAGTTCTTC
. | 10 | . | TRBJ1-2 | TRBV20-1 | CSGSNYGYTF | TGCAGCGGGAGTAACTATGGCTACACCTTC
few | 14 | . | TRBJ2-1 | TRBV12-3/TRBV12-4 | CASSLGLEYNEQFF | TGTGCCAGCAGTCTTGGTTTGGAATACAATGAGCAGTTCTTC
few | 11 | TRBD1 | TRBJ2-7 | TRBV29-1 | CSVVGRGEQYF | TGCAGCGTTGTTGGCAGGGGGGAGCAGTACTTC
. | 15 | . | TRBJ1-6 | TRBV28 | CASSLDVAYNSPLHF | TGTGCCAGCAGTTTGGATGTCGCCTATAATTCACCCCTCCACTTT
. | 14 | . | TRBJ1-4 | TRBV5-6 | CASSLRGLNEKLFF | TGTGCCAGCAGCTTGCGGGGCCTTAATGAAAAACTGTTTTTT
few | 13 | . | TRBJ2-3 | TRBV29-1 | CSVRRRAEDTQYF | TGCAGCGTTAGGAGAAGGGCGGAAGATACGCAGTATTTT
few | 14 | TRBD2 | TRBJ2-1 | TRBV10-2 | CASRIAGSGNEQFF | TGCGCCAGCAGGATAGCGGGTTCGGGCAATGAGCAGTTCTTC
. | 13 | TRBD2 | TRBJ2-3 | TRBV10-1 | CASQRDGTDTQYF | TGCGCCAGTCAGCGGGACGGCACAGATACGCAGTATTTT
few | 14 | TRBD1 | TRBJ1-2 | TRBV6-1 | CASRRTGDDYGYTF | TGTGCCAGCAGAAGGACAGGGGACGACTATGGCTACACCTTC
few | 13 | . | TRBJ1-1 | TRBV29-1 | CSVAHREYTEAFF | TGCAGCGTTGCTCACAGGGAATACACTGAAGCTTTCTTT
many | 12 | . | TRBJ1-6 | TRBV10-3 | CATGPGNSPLHF | TGTGCCACCGGGCCCGGTAATTCACCCCTCCACTTT
many | 13 | TRBD2 | TRBJ2-1 | TRBV6-4 | CASSLDGAGGQFF | TGTGCCAGCAGTCTGGATGGTGCGGGAGGGCAGTTCTTC
few | 14 | . | TRBJ2-5 | TRBV28 | CASRTRQPQETQYF | TGTGCCAGCAGAACCCGACAGCCTCAAGAGACCCAGTACTTC
. | 15 | TRBD2 | TRBJ2-1 | TRBV9 | CASSVDRSLAGEKFF | TGTGCCAGCAGCGTAGATCGGTCCCTAGCGGGAGAGAAGTTCTTC
. | 11 | . | TRBJ2-4 | TRBV6-2/TRBV6-3 | CASSYGGIQYF | TGTGCCAGCAGTTACGGGGGCATTCAGTACTTC
. | 16 | TRBD2 | TRBJ2-3 | TRBV11-2 | CASSLNRGRVRDTQYF | TGTGCCAGCAGCTTAAATCGCGGGAGAGTCAGGGATACGCAGTATTTT
. | 13 | TRBD1 | TRBJ1-2 | TRBV6-6 | CASIIRTGEGYTF | TGTGCCAGCATTATTAGGACAGGTGAAGGCTACACCTTC
many | 17 | TRBD1 | TRBJ1-1 | TRBV5-1 | CASSLTRTGGRNTEAFF | TGCGCCAGCAGCTTGACCAGGACAGGGGGAAGAAACACTGAAGCTTTCTTT
few | 15 | . | TRBJ2-1 | TRBV12-3/TRBV12-4 | CASSVSGEQYNEQFF | TGTGCCAGCAGTGTGAGCGGTGAACAATACAATGAGCAGTTCTTC
. | 16 | . | TRBJ2-3 | TRBV27 | CVSSLSWAPREDTQYF | TGTGTCAGCAGTTTATCGTGGGCCCCCCGAGAGGATACGCAGTATTTT
few | 13 | TRBD2 | TRBJ2-7 | TRBV20-1 | CSVGTSDYYEQYF | TGCAGTGTCGGGACTAGCGACTACTACGAGCAGTACTTC
. | 15 | . | TRBJ1-2 | TRBV7-9 | CASSLAQHQIYGYTF | TGTGCCAGCAGCTTAGCGCAACACCAGATCTATGGCTACACCTTC
few | 14 | . | TRBJ2-3 | TRBV20-1 | CSASHGRGTDTQYF | TGCAGTGCTAGCCACGGGAGAGGCACAGATACGCAGTATTTT
few | 13 | . | TRBJ1-4 | TRBV5-5 | CASNPTDDEKLFF | TGTGCCAGCAATCCGACCGATGATGAAAAACTGTTTTTT
. | 12 | . | TRBJ2-1 | TRBV6-2/TRBV6-3 | CASSRPRGEQFF | TGTGCCAGCAGTCGACCTAGGGGTGAGCAGTTCTTC
many | 15 | TRBD2 | TRBJ2-2 | TRBV6-1 | CAGHSGGDNTGELFF | TGTGCCGGCCATAGCGGGGGAGACAACACCGGGGAGCTGTTTTTT
. | 13 | . | TRBJ2-1 | TRBV7-2 | CASSLVVKNEQFF | TGTGCCAGCAGCTTAGTGGTAAAGAATGAGCAGTTCTTC
few | 17 | TRBD2 | TRBJ2-1 | TRBV5-6 | CASRPSRRDYSYNEQFF | TGTGCCAGCAGACCAAGCCGCCGGGACTATTCCTACAATGAGCAGTTCTTC
few | 14 | . | TRBJ1-4 | TRBV20-1 | CSARSGREDEKLFF | TGCAGTGCTAGGTCCGGAAGGGAGGATGAAAAACTGTTTTTT
. | 14 | . | TRBJ1-6 | TRBV6-4 | CASSARGENSPLHF | TGTGCCAGCAGTGCCCGGGGAGAGAATTCACCCCTCCACTTT
. | 14 | . | TRBJ2-3 | TRBV11-2 | CASSPRTETDTQYF | TGTGCCAGCAGCCCACGGACGGAGACAGATACGCAGTATTTT
many | 12 | TRBD1 | TRBJ1-4 | TRBV29-1 | CSAGQPNEKLFF | TGCAGTGCGGGACAGCCGAATGAAAAACTGTTTTTT
. | 14 | . | TRBJ1-1 | TRBV5-1 | CASSQTLLNTEAFF | TGCGCCAGCTCCCAGACACTGTTGAACACTGAAGCTTTCTTT
few | 12 | . | TRBJ1-1 | TRBV29-1 | CSAGSWATEAFF | TGCAGCGCCGGATCCTGGGCAACTGAAGCTTTCTTT
many | 16 | TRBD2 | TRBJ2-1 | TRBV29-1 | CSVYIAGGISYNEQFF | TGCAGCGTCTATATAGCGGGAGGGATCTCCTACAATGAGCAGTTCTTC